The 18 T cell receptor beta chains given below trace back to one sample, sequenced in a study of glioma-infiltrating T cells after dendritic cell vaccination. Time point specified: after dendritic cell vaccination, including at tumor progression/relapse. Clones were sequenced by immunoSEQ multiplex PCR, and TCRdb holds only the in-frame ones, with some missing. The table has 90,000 to 140,000 clones, around 91% seen once. The source was blood, collected after dendritic cell vaccination. These receptors originate from a human donor with glioblastoma.

This sequence joins TRBV7-3 and TRBJ1-6; 7 bases agree with TRBD1. V dropped 0 bases and J dropped 7; count of bases not matched to a gene: 3. This CDR3 contains 15 residues. Germline V CDR1 and CDR2: SGHTA, FQGTGA. CDR3 loop: CASSLTGQANSPLHF. In DNA form, the CDR3 reads TGTGCCAGCAGCTTAACCGGACAGGCAAATTCACCCCTCCACTTT.

The J gene is TRBJ2-1, the V gene TRBV23-1; possibly TRBD1 for D (5 bases). TRBV23-1 qualifies as an ORF whose function is uncertain. The germline V and J ends were trimmed by 2 bases and 6 bases, with 11 bases remaining between them. The CDR3 is made up of 14 amino acids. CDR3 coding DNA: TGCGCCAGCAGTCAACCTCAGGGCTGCAATGAGCAGTTCTTC. This codes for CASSQPQGCNEQFF.

This chain joins TRBV10-3 and TRBJ1-2; TRBD1 aligns across 9 bases. CDR3 length: 13 residues. CDR1 is ENHRY and CDR2 is SYGVKD in the germline V gene. V was pared by 2 bases and J by 6 bases, with 1 base of the junction left unmatched. CDR3 in DNA: TGTGCCATCAGTGAGCGGGACAGGGATGGCTACACCTTC. Amino acid sequence: CAISERDRDGYTF.

The V and J genes are TRBV19 and TRBJ2-7; 7 nucleotides match TRBD2. V lost 2 bases, J lost 0 bases, and 4 bases stayed unmatched. Germline values: CDR1 LNHDA, CDR2 SQIVND (reference sequence). CDR3 size: 15 residues. Here the CDR3 DNA reads TGTGCCAGTAGTATACGGGGGGTAGGCTCCTACGAGCAGTACTTC. Its translation is CASSIRGVGSYEQYF.

The rearrangement links TRBV27 to TRBJ1-2; D not certain. V shed 9 bases and J shed 8 bases, with 16 bases lying between them. The CDR3 is made up of 12 amino acids. Germline V gives CDR1 MNHEY, CDR2 SMNVEV (reference sequence). CDR3 DNA sequence: TGTGCCAGTGGGCAGGTAACCTCGGGCTACACCTTC. Translating gives CASGQVTSGYTF.

This chain connects TRBV7-6 to TRBJ1-4; 12 bases match TRBD1. Losses at the gene ends were 4 bases for V and 0 bases for J; bases not matched to a gene: 9. The CDR3 is made up of 19 amino acids. Per the germline V gene, CDR1 is SGHVS and CDR2 is FNYEAQ. The CDR3: CASSWGDRGRSATNEKLFF. The DNA of the CDR3 is TGTGCCAGCAGCTGGGGGGACAGGGGGCGATCCGCAACTAATGAAAAACTGTTTTTT.

This chain links TRBV18 with TRBJ2-7, with TRBD1 matching 8 bases. V lost 1 base, J lost 11 bases, and 13 bases stayed unmatched. This CDR3 has 15 residues. From germline, CDR1 is KGHSH and CDR2 LQKENI. CDR3 sequence (DNA): TGTGCCAGCTCACCACGACCGGGACAGGTGGGGGCCGAGTACTTC. The encoded protein is CASSPRPGQVGAEYF.

The chain is built from TRBV6-1 and TRBJ1-5, with D hard to call. CDR1 and CDR2 from the germline V gene are MNHNS and SASEGT. CDR3 size: 13 residues. The V end lost 7 bases, the J end lost 3 bases, and 10 bases lay between the germline ends. The chain's CDR3 is CASMSTANQPQHF. The DNA for the CDR3 is TGTGCCAGCATGTCCACAGCCAATCAGCCCCAGCATTTT.

V gene TRBV5-1 combines with J gene TRBJ2-7; maybe TRBD2 (6 bases). Germline V gives CDR1 SGHRS, CDR2 YFSETQ. Trimming removed 5 bases from V and 0 bases from J, with 12 bases in between. The CDR3 runs to 14 residues. The CDR3 nucleotides are TGCGCCAGCAGGCCGGGACTGTCCTCCTACGAGCAGTACTTC. Protein: CASRPGLSSYEQYF. The full variable domain, rest sourced from reference TRBV5-1 and TRBJ2-7, is KAGVTQTPRYLIKTRGQQVTLSCSPISGHRSVSWYQQTPGQGLQFLFEYFSETQRNKGNFPGRFSGRQFSNSRSEMNVSTLELGDSALYLCASRPGLSSYEQYFGPGTRLTVT.

This chain uses TRBV15 with TRBJ1-4; D remains unclear. Germline assignment: CDR1 LNHNV and CDR2 YYDKDF (reference sequence). CDR3 size: 12 residues. Trimming stripped 1 base from V and 6 bases from J, with 3 bases between. The CDR3 loop is CATSRADEKLFF. DNA of the CDR3: TGTGCCACCAGCAGAGCTGATGAAAAACTGTTTTTT.

This clone was recorded a few times. The chain has TRBV19 and TRBJ2-5; 7 bases are shared with TRBD1. CDR3 length equals 14 residues. V shed 5 bases, J shed 4 bases, and the junction held 7 bases outside the gene matches. The germline V gene encodes CDR1 LNHDA and CDR2 SQIVND (reference sequence). The CDR3 DNA is TGTGCCAGTAGTCTGACAGGGAACCCAGAGACCCAGTACTTC. It is translated as CASSLTGNPETQYF.

The chain has TRBV28 and TRBJ1-5; tentative D call: TRBD1 (6 bases). The CDR3 runs 12 residues. V lost 6 bases and J lost 7, with 10 bases in between. Germline values: CDR1 MDHEN, CDR2 SYDVKM. The CDR3 nucleotides read TGTGCCAGCAGGGACAGAGGGCAGCCCCAGCATTTT. Translation: CASRDRGQPQHF.

V gene TRBV6-1 combines with J gene TRBJ2-7; TRBD1 agrees at 8 bases. The J segment lost 0 bases and the V segment lost 7 bases, leaving 5 bases of the junction unmatched. Germline V gives CDR1 MNHNS, CDR2 SASEGT. The CDR3 totals 14 residues. Here the CDR3 reads CASKTGVSSYEQYF. Here the CDR3 DNA reads TGTGCCAGCAAGACAGGGGTCAGCTCCTACGAGCAGTACTTC.

CDR3: CASRRAGDTEAFF. The CDR3 coding sequence is TGTGCCAGCCGCAGGGCGGGGGACACTGAAGCTTTCTTT. The genes are TRBV5-5 and TRBJ1-1, with a weak D call TRBD1 (5 bases). Trimming left V 7 bases short and J 3 bases short, with 13 bases between. Germline lookup yields CDR1 SGHKS and CDR2 YYEKEE (reference sequence). This CDR3 spans 13 amino acids. Supplemented by reference TRBV5-5 and TRBJ1-1, the full variable domain reads DAGVTQSPTHLIKTRGQQVTLRCSPISGHKSVSWYQQVLGQGPQFIFQYYEKEERGRGNFPDRFSARQFPNYSSELNVNALLLGDSALYLCASRRAGDTEAFFGQGTRLTVV.

The rearrangement uses TRBV15 and TRBJ1-2; 10 bases match TRBD1. The CDR3 extends over 16 amino acids. The trim removed 1 base at V and 7 bases at J, leaving 9 bases unmatched. From germline, CDR1 is LNHNV and CDR2 YYDKDF (reference sequence). The chain's CDR3 is CATSRGGGTGVVGYTF. The CDR3 region has the DNA TGTGCCACCAGCAGAGGAGGAGGGACAGGGGTGGTTGGCTACACCTTC.

This rearrangement joins TRBV10-3 to TRBJ1-5; 11 bases are a match to TRBD1. Germline values: CDR1 ENHRY, CDR2 SYGVKD. This CDR3 spans 15 amino acids. Trimming at V came to 10 bases and at J to 2 bases, leaving 7 bases not matched to a gene. This CDR3 reads CATGQGASGNQPQHF. DNA of the CDR3: TGTGCCACCGGACAGGGGGCCAGCGGCAATCAGCCCCAGCATTTT.

The chain links TRBV29-1 to TRBJ2-1, with 8 positions matching TRBD1. This CDR3 comprises 15 residues. V dropped 5 bases and J dropped 3; count of bases not matched to a gene: 9. CDR1 is SQVTM, CDR2 ANQGSEA, per germline. CDR3 nucleotides: TGCAGCGTTCCTTCGGACAGGGTTGGCTACAATGAGCAGTTCTTC. It translates to CSVPSDRVGYNEQFF.

The rearrangement joins TRBV9 to TRBJ2-1, with D maybe TRBD2 (6 bases). V shed 3 bases and J shed 6 bases, with 13 bases lying between them. The CDR3 contains 14 residues. CDR1 is SGDLS, CDR2 YYNGEE, per germline. The CDR3 nucleotides read TGTGCCAGCAGCGCCGGGGGACCACTCAATGAGCAGTTCTTC. It translates to CASSAGGPLNEQFF.